This record concerns one TCR beta chain sequence. The source of the sample is a study of blood T cell repertoires in COVID-19. Study-wide background: Specimens from acute and convalescent COVID-19 originated in the United States, Italy and Spain.

The data were produced by immunoSEQ multiplex PCR, yet TCRdb's version contains in-frame clones alone and is incomplete. The table has 220,000 or so clones, around three quarters seen once. Trimming removed 6 bases from V and 4 bases from J; junction bases left unmatched: 7. CDR1 is MDHEN and CDR2 is SYDVKM in the germline V gene. CDR3 length: 14 residues. Material for sequencing was peripheral blood. The TCR comes from a woman in her 70s with acute or convalescent COVID-19. The chain employs TRBV28 and TRBJ2-5, with TRBD1 matching 8 bases. The CDR3 nucleotides read TGTGCCAGCAGCATCGACAGGGGCTCAGAGACCCAGTACTTC. Translated: CASSIDRGSETQYF. The variable domain in full, with the rest retrieved from reference TRBV28 and TRBJ2-5, is DVKVTQSSRYLVKRTGEKVFLECVQDMDHENMFWYRQDPGLGLRLIYFSYDVKMKEKGDIPEGYSVSREKKERFSLILESASTNQTSMYLCASSIDRGSETQYFGPGTRLLVL.